This T cell receptor (beta chain) was found in a study of technical replicates of blood from several donors. The assay was immunoSEQ multiplex PCR, and TCRdb's table has in-frame clones only and misses some. The table lists some 77,000 clones, more than 85% of them singletons, with around 0.4% in the top ten. Unmatched junction bases numbered 3, after V lost 5 bases and J lost 1 base. In germline, CDR1 is LNHDA, CDR2 SQIVND (reference sequence). The CDR3 sequence is 14 residues long. The source is a human donor in good health. The sample was T cells isolated from PBMCs. The V gene is TRBV19, the J gene TRBJ2-7, with TRBD1 identical over 9 bases. Here the CDR3 DNA reads TGTGCCAGTAGTGGTGGGACAGGGTCCTACGAGCAGTACTTC. Encoded protein: CASSGGTGSYEQYF.